This TCR beta chain is drawn from a study of cytomegalovirus exposure and HLA in healthy donors. This CDR3 has 15 residues. V was cut by 4 bases and J by 0 bases, with 11 bases left in between. The V gene's germline CDR1 is SGHNT and CDR2 YYREEE (reference sequence). Concerning this clone: Its antigen is unknown.

Libraries were prepared by immunoSEQ multiplex PCR; TCRdb keeps only in-frame clonotypes and omits some of them. The sample contains 95,000 to 150,000 clones, approximately 91% of which appear only once. Study observations and caveats: A few of the chains that were CMV-associated were confirmed in vitro to be specific for CMV antigens.

The sample consisted of PBMCs. V gene TRBV5-4 combines with J gene TRBJ2-1, with a possible D match to TRBD2 (5 bases). The source of this sequence is a woman between 18 and 30 years old in good health and CMV-seronegative. The CDR3 here is CASSDKRSSYNEQFF. CDR3 DNA sequence: TGTGCCAGCAGCGACAAGCGGAGCTCCTACAATGAGCAGTTCTTC.